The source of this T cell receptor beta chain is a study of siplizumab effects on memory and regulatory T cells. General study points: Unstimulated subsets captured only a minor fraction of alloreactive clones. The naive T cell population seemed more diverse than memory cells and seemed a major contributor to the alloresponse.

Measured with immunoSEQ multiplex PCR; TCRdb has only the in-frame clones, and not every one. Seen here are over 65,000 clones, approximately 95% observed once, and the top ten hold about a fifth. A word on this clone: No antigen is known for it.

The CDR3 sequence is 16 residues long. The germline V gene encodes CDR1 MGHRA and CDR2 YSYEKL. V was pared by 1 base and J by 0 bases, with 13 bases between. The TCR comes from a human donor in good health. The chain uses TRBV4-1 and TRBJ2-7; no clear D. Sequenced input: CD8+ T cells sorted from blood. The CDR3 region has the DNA TGCGCCAGCAGCCAAGGTCAAACATGGGGCTCCTACGAGCAGTACTTC. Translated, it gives CASSQGQTWGSYEQYF.